The 21 T cell receptor beta chains below were found in one sample sequenced in a study of spatial heterogeneity in lung cancer. This sample's time point: blood at routine non-recurrence follow-up after resection. Whole RNA, which was extracted from tumor, nontumor lung tissue or frozen PBMC, was sequenced without any cell sorting. MiXCR, applied by TCRdb to the 5' RACE reads, yields one record per CDR3 protein. This table has about 120,000 distinct CDR3 sequences, about 12% appearing once. Sample: PBMCs, taken at follow-up. All receptors come from a male donor with early-stage non-small cell lung cancer.

This clonotype was observed many times. This chain connects TRBV12-3 or TRBV12-4 to TRBJ2-2; D unclear. CDR3 length equals 16 residues. The V end lost 5 bases, the J end lost 4 bases, and 17 bases lay between the germline ends. The CDR3 DNA sequence: TGTGCCAGCAGTCTGACAACCCTCATCGGCACCGGGGAGCTGTTTTTT. Its translation: CASSLTTLIGTGELFF.

This clonotype was counted a few times. The CDR3 spells CASSESSGAPINEQFF. Here the CDR3 DNA reads TGTGCCAGCAGTGAATCGAGCGGGGCCCCCATCAATGAGCAGTTCTTC. The chain couples TRBV2 to TRBJ2-1; 7 bases are shared with TRBD2. In germline, CDR1 is SNHLY, CDR2 FYNNEI. CDR3 length: 16 amino acids. With V trimmed by 2 bases and J by 6 bases, 10 bases remained unmatched.

This clonotype was counted a few times. The chain recombines TRBV20-1 with TRBJ2-1; 7 nucleotides agree with TRBD1. The CDR3 runs 15 residues. Per the germline V gene, CDR1 is DFQATT and CDR2 is SNEGSKA (reference sequence). V shed 0 bases and J 11 bases; nucleotides not matched to a gene: 13. This CDR3 reads CSARDPRDSTMKQFF. In nucleotides, the CDR3 is TGCAGTGCTAGAGATCCCCGGGACAGTACAATGAAGCAGTTCTTC.

This clonotype was observed many times. The V call is TRBV6-4, the J call TRBJ2-7; TRBD2 agrees at 9 bases. Germline CDR1 MRHNA, CDR2 SNTAGT. The CDR3 is 19 residues long. V was clipped by 7 bases and J by 1 base; unmatched bases: 20. CDR3: CASTLLGELAGRTSYEQYF. The DNA of the CDR3 is TGTGCCAGCACCCTGCTGGGGGAGCTAGCGGGGCGAACGTCCTACGAGCAGTACTTC.

The chain links TRBV10-3 to TRBJ2-3, with TRBD1 matching 12 bases. The CDR3 length is 15 residues. V shed 6 bases, J shed 5 bases, and the junction held 6 bases outside the gene matches. Germline lookup yields CDR1 ENHRY and CDR2 SYGVKD. The CDR3 nucleotides are TGTGCCATCAGCCGGGACAGGGGGCAAGGAGATACGCAGTATTTT. Encoded protein: CAISRDRGQGDTQYF.

This clonotype has only a few counts. The junction does not match germline at one end; this may be a read error. This rearrangement joins TRBV7-7 to TRBJ2-1; TRBD1 aligns across 7 bases. Germline V CDR1 and CDR2: SSHAT, FNYEAQ (reference sequence). This CDR3 comprises 13 residues. The CDR3 coding sequence is TGTGCTAGCAGCTCGGACAGGATATCTGAGCAGTTCTTC. Amino acids: CASSSDRISEQFF.

V gene TRBV6-6 combines with J gene TRBJ2-7; TRBD2 agrees at 8 bases. This CDR3 is 14 amino acids long. Unmatched junction bases numbered 7, after V lost 6 bases and J lost 3 bases. Germline CDR1 is MNHNY and CDR2 is SVGAGI (reference sequence). In DNA, the CDR3 is TGTGCCAGCAGATTACCGGGAGGGCTCTACGAGCAGTACTTC. Translated: CASRLPGGLYEQYF.

This clonotype turned up a few times. V is TRBV5-6 and J is TRBJ2-5; D perhaps matches TRBD2 (5 bases). Deletions cut 5 bases from V and 5 bases from J, with 16 bases between. Germline V gene lookup returns CDR1 SGHDT and CDR2 YYEEEE. This CDR3 spans 14 amino acids. CDR3 residues: CASRQTGSPETQYF. DNA of the CDR3: TGTGCCAGCAGGCAGACGGGGTCCCCGGAGACCCAGTACTTC.

The chain has TRBV6-6 and TRBJ2-1, with TRBD2 identical over 14 bases. The CDR3 extends over 15 amino acids. Germline loops: CDR1 MNHNY, CDR2 SVGAGI (reference sequence). V trimming: 6 bases; J trimming: 15 bases; junction bases outside the gene matches: 13. The CDR3 DNA reads TGTGCCAGCAGCGGGACTAGCGGGGGACCTACCGCCGGGTTCTTC. Protein sequence: CASSGTSGGPTAGFF.

This clonotype was observed at least ten times. The chain couples TRBV12-3 or TRBV12-4 to TRBJ2-5; TRBD1 matches at 10 bases. The CDR3 loop spans 14 amino acids. Unmatched junction bases numbered 8, after V lost 4 bases and J lost 9 bases. This CDR3 is CASSSGTGDRAQYF. CDR3 coding DNA: TGTGCCAGCAGTTCCGGGACAGGGGATCGGGCCCAGTACTTC.

This clonotype was counted at least ten times. This chain links TRBV20-1 with TRBJ2-1; TRBD2 agrees at 11 bases. J gave up 4 bases and V 0 bases, and 2 bases lay outside the gene matches. The germline V gene has CDR1 DFQATT and CDR2 SNEGSKA (reference sequence). CDR3 length: 15 amino acids. The CDR3 DNA reads as TGCAGTGCTAGAGATCGACTAGCGGGGTACAATGAGCAGTTCTTC. Protein: CSARDRLAGYNEQFF.

The rearrangement uses TRBV18 and TRBJ2-5, with no clear D. This CDR3 has 11 amino acids. V shed 5 bases and J shed 2 bases, with 3 bases lying between them. Germline lookup yields CDR1 KGHSH and CDR2 LQKENI. The CDR3 region has the DNA TGTGCCAGCTCAACACAAGAGACCCAGTACTTC. It is translated as CASSTQETQYF.

The CDR3 DNA reads TGTGCCAGCTCTCCGCGAGAGGGGGCGGCGACACCCCTCCACTTT. As protein: CASSPREGAATPLHF. The J gene is TRBJ1-6, the V gene TRBV18; 7 bases are a match to TRBD1. This CDR3 comprises 15 residues. With V trimmed by 6 bases and J by 11 bases, 13 bases remained unmatched. CDR1 KGHSH and CDR2 LQKENI come from the germline V gene.

The chain combines TRBV14 with TRBJ2-7; TRBD1 matches at 11 bases. This CDR3 comprises 15 residues. V shed 4 bases, J shed 3 bases, and the junction held 5 bases outside the gene matches. The germline V gene has CDR1 SGHDN and CDR2 FVKESK. The CDR3 loop is CASSRPGTGGYEQYF. The CDR3 bases are TGTGCCAGCAGCCGCCCCGGGACAGGGGGCTACGAGCAGTACTTC.

CDR3 nucleotides: TGTGCCAGCAGCCCCCCAGGGGGATTTAATGGCTACACCTTC. This sequence encodes CASSPPGGFNGYTF. The chain carries TRBV7-2 and TRBJ1-2, with TRBD1 identical over 7 bases. V was clipped by 5 bases and J by 6 bases; unmatched bases: 9. Per the germline V gene, CDR1 is SGHTA and CDR2 is FQGNSA. The CDR3 covers 14 residues.

This clonotype came up a few times. CDR3 nucleotides: TGTGCCAGCAGTGCCGGGACAGTAGCGTATGGCTACACCTTC. Protein: CASSAGTVAYGYTF. The chain couples TRBV6-1 to TRBJ1-2; 7 nucleotides agree with TRBD1. V was clipped by 4 bases and J by 5 bases; unmatched bases: 7. Germline V lookup: CDR1 MNHNS, CDR2 SASEGT. The CDR3 loop spans 14 amino acids.

This clonotype was detected a few times. The rearrangement links TRBV27 to TRBJ1-2, with a tentative D call TRBD1 (6 bases). The V and J ends lost 2 bases and 8 bases respectively, with 21 bases between them. CDR1 is MNHEY and CDR2 is SMNVEV in the germline V gene (reference sequence). The CDR3 is made up of 16 amino acids. DNA of the CDR3: TGTGCCAGCAGTTTAAGCGGACAGCTATTTTCGGGAGGCTACACCTTC. Its translation: CASSLSGQLFSGGYTF.

V and J are TRBV20-1 and TRBJ1-2, with D uncertain. V lost 1 base and J lost 0, with 18 bases in between. The CDR3 is made up of 17 amino acids. CDR1 is DFQATT, CDR2 SNEGSKA, per germline (reference sequence). The CDR3 DNA reads TGCAGTGCTAGAGTCGACCGGGCAGGCTTTCCTAACTATGGCTACACCTTC. This sequence encodes CSARVDRAGFPNYGYTF.

V gene TRBV20-1 combines with J gene TRBJ2-5; 13 bases agree with TRBD2. V was clipped by 6 bases and J by 1 base; unmatched bases: 5. The germline V gene has CDR1 DFQATT and CDR2 SNEGSKA (reference sequence). The CDR3 sequence is 15 residues long. The CDR3 spells CSANGLAGAQETQYF. Written as DNA, the CDR3 is TGCAGTGCAAACGGACTAGCGGGGGCCCAAGAGACCCAGTACTTC.

V gene TRBV5-1 combines with J gene TRBJ2-1; 7 nucleotides line up with TRBD1. After removal of 5 bases from V and 0 bases from J, the junction contained 5 bases not matched to a gene. CDR3 length: 15 amino acids. CDR1 SGHRS and CDR2 YFSETQ come from the germline V gene. The CDR3 loop reads CASSQQGSSYNEQFF. CDR3 DNA: TGCGCCAGCAGTCAACAGGGGAGCTCCTACAATGAGCAGTTCTTC.

This clonotype was seen at least ten times. This chain connects TRBV2 to TRBJ1-1, with 7 positions matching TRBD1. The CDR3 runs to 11 residues. Germline CDR1 is SNHLY and CDR2 is FYNNEI. The ends lost 6 bases at V and 13 bases at J; junction bases unmatched: 8. The CDR3 spells CASRVRGSFFF. The CDR3 DNA is TGTGCCAGCAGGGTCAGGGGGAGCTTTTTCTTT.